These T cell receptor beta chains were read from a single sample in a study of shared clonotypes between healthy human individuals. Here immunoSEQ multiplex PCR was the method, and the copy in TCRdb shows in-frame clones only, minus some. Among 550,000 to 750,000 clones listed, roughly 95% were seen once. The sequencing sample was made of naive CD8+ T cells sorted from blood. The receptors derive from a woman aged 25 to 39 in good health. The CDR3 runs from the conserved cysteine through the conserved F or W. Each record gives: D gene, V gene, J gene, clone size, CDR3 DNA, CDR3 protein. D genes are given only for firm matches. Some rows have no size entry. The others give once, few or many, or a class for an expanded clone.

d_call: NA; v_call: TRBV2; j_call: TRBJ2-2; clone_size: NA; cdr3_nt: TGTGCCAGCACCCTGAACACCGGGGAGCTGTTTTTT; cdr3_aa: CASTLNTGELFF
d_call: NA; v_call: TRBV28; j_call: TRBJ1-5; clone_size: NA; cdr3_nt: TGTGCCAGCAGTTTATGGGGACACCTTGTTAATCAGCCCCAGCATTTT; cdr3_aa: CASSLWGHLVNQPQHF
d_call: NA; v_call: TRBV28; j_call: TRBJ2-7; clone_size: NA; cdr3_nt: TGTGCCAGCAGTTTTATCCAGTACGAGCAGTACTTC; cdr3_aa: CASSFIQYEQYF
d_call: TRBD2; v_call: TRBV9; j_call: TRBJ2-3; clone_size: NA; cdr3_nt: TGTGCCAGCAGCGCCCTAGCGGGACGCTCTAGCACAGATACGCAGTATTTT; cdr3_aa: CASSALAGRSSTDTQYF
d_call: NA; v_call: TRBV15; j_call: TRBJ1-2; clone_size: NA; cdr3_nt: TGTGCCACCAGCTCCAACGCGGCAGGGGCGAATGGCTACACCTTC; cdr3_aa: CATSSNAAGANGYTF
d_call: NA; v_call: TRBV5-4; j_call: TRBJ2-2; clone_size: NA; cdr3_nt: TGTGCCAGCAGCTTAGCCGGAACCGGGGAGCTGTTTTTT; cdr3_aa: CASSLAGTGELFF
d_call: NA; v_call: TRBV29-1; j_call: TRBJ2-5; clone_size: NA; cdr3_nt: TGCAGCTCCCTTGAGGGGTGGCAAGAGACCCAGTACTTC; cdr3_aa: CSSLEGWQETQYF
d_call: NA; v_call: TRBV19; j_call: TRBJ1-1; clone_size: NA; cdr3_nt: TGTGCCAGTAGTATAGATTTGGCGGGGACGAACACTGAAGCTTTCTTT; cdr3_aa: CASSIDLAGTNTEAFF
d_call: NA; v_call: TRBV20-1; j_call: TRBJ1-3; clone_size: NA; cdr3_nt: TGCAGTGCTATGGGCGAAGGTCAGTCAATTTTT; cdr3_aa: CSAMGEGQSIF
d_call: NA; v_call: TRBV27; j_call: TRBJ1-1; clone_size: NA; cdr3_nt: TGTGCCAGCAGTTTATCCCCGGGACTCTTAATGAACACTGAAGCTTTCTTT; cdr3_aa: CASSLSPGLLMNTEAFF
d_call: NA; v_call: TRBV6-1; j_call: TRBJ1-2; clone_size: NA; cdr3_nt: TGTGCCAGCAGCGGCCCCACCCGGGGCTATGGCTACACCTTC; cdr3_aa: CASSGPTRGYGYTF
d_call: NA; v_call: TRBV5-8; j_call: TRBJ2-2; clone_size: NA; cdr3_nt: TGTGCCAGCAGCTTGGTTCTCCATGCGGCCGGGGAGCTGTTTTTT; cdr3_aa: CASSLVLHAAGELFF
d_call: NA; v_call: TRBV27; j_call: TRBJ2-7; clone_size: NA; cdr3_nt: TGTGCCAGCAGCCCGGGACTCGCCTCCTACGAGCAGTACTTC; cdr3_aa: CASSPGLASYEQYF
d_call: NA; v_call: TRBV9; j_call: TRBJ1-2; clone_size: NA; cdr3_nt: TGTGCCAGCAGCGTAGACGGGGTGCGGGGGGTTAGTGGCTACACCTTC; cdr3_aa: CASSVDGVRGVSGYTF
d_call: NA; v_call: TRBV7-4; j_call: TRBJ2-7; clone_size: NA; cdr3_nt: TGTGCCAGCAGGGACCCCTCCGAGCAGTACTTC; cdr3_aa: CASRDPSEQYF
d_call: NA; v_call: TRBV19; j_call: TRBJ2-7; clone_size: NA; cdr3_nt: TGTGCCACGAAGGCTCCGCGACTTCCCCGCCTCGAGCAGTACTTC; cdr3_aa: CATKAPRLPRLEQYF
d_call: TRBD2; v_call: TRBV7-9; j_call: TRBJ2-1; clone_size: NA; cdr3_nt: TGTGCCAGCAGTTCCCTTGTGGCTAGCGGGAGATGGAATGAGCAGTTCTTC; cdr3_aa: CASSSLVASGRWNEQFF
d_call: NA; v_call: TRBV11-2; j_call: TRBJ2-7; clone_size: NA; cdr3_nt: TGTGCCAGCAGCTTTGGGGCGGGCCCCCCAAACGAGCAGTACTTC; cdr3_aa: CASSFGAGPPNEQYF
d_call: TRBD1; v_call: TRBV2; j_call: TRBJ2-7; clone_size: NA; cdr3_nt: TGTGCCAGCCGTGGACAGGGGGCGGCCGAGCAGTACTTC; cdr3_aa: CASRGQGAAEQYF
d_call: NA; v_call: TRBV9; j_call: TRBJ2-7; clone_size: NA; cdr3_nt: TGTGCCAGCAGCGTAGGAGGGGGAGGGTACGAGCAGTACTTC; cdr3_aa: CASSVGGGGYEQYF
d_call: NA; v_call: TRBV21-1; j_call: TRBJ2-7; clone_size: NA; cdr3_nt: TGTGCCAGCAGCAAAGAGGCGGGAGGGCCAATAGACGAGCAGTACTTC; cdr3_aa: CASSKEAGGPIDEQYF
d_call: NA; v_call: TRBV5-6; j_call: TRBJ1-2; clone_size: NA; cdr3_nt: TGTGCCAGCAGCGAGCTCCCTAACTATGGCTACACCTTC; cdr3_aa: CASSELPNYGYTF
d_call: NA; v_call: TRBV19; j_call: TRBJ1-5; clone_size: NA; cdr3_nt: TGTGCCAGTAGTATGGATTGGGGGGCAGTGGTTCAGCCCCAGCATTTT; cdr3_aa: CASSMDWGAVVQPQHF
d_call: NA; v_call: TRBV7-9; j_call: TRBJ2-7; clone_size: once; cdr3_nt: TGTGCCAGCAGCCACGGGTCCAGGGCCTACGAGCAGTACTTC; cdr3_aa: CASSHGSRAYEQYF
d_call: NA; v_call: TRBV28; j_call: TRBJ2-7; clone_size: NA; cdr3_nt: TGTGCCAGCAGTTTCCGTGACGAGCAGTACTTC; cdr3_aa: CASSFRDEQYF
d_call: TRBD2; v_call: TRBV7-3; j_call: TRBJ2-7; clone_size: NA; cdr3_nt: TGTGCCAGCAGCTCACGACTAGCGGCCTCCTACGAGCAGTACTTC; cdr3_aa: CASSSRLAASYEQYF
d_call: NA; v_call: TRBV14; j_call: TRBJ2-7; clone_size: NA; cdr3_nt: TGTGCCAGCAGCCAAGTAGGGGGGGGGACCTACGAGCAGTACTTC; cdr3_aa: CASSQVGGGTYEQYF
d_call: NA; v_call: TRBV12-1; j_call: TRBJ1-5; clone_size: NA; cdr3_nt: TGTGCCAGCAGCCTCCGTTTAATCAATCAGCCCCAGCATTTT; cdr3_aa: CASSLRLINQPQHF
d_call: TRBD2; v_call: TRBV30; j_call: TRBJ2-2; clone_size: NA; cdr3_nt: TGTGCCTGGAGCTTAGCGGGGAACACCGGGGAGCTGTTTTTT; cdr3_aa: CAWSLAGNTGELFF
d_call: NA; v_call: TRBV5-1; j_call: TRBJ2-1; clone_size: NA; cdr3_nt: TGCGCCAGCAGCTTTTGGGGGGCCTACAATGAGCAGTTCTTC; cdr3_aa: CASSFWGAYNEQFF
d_call: TRBD1; v_call: TRBV29-1; j_call: TRBJ2-1; clone_size: NA; cdr3_nt: TGCAGCGTTGGGGGATTCACGGGACAGCTTCCTGGCTATGAGCAGTTCTTC; cdr3_aa: CSVGGFTGQLPGYEQFF
d_call: NA; v_call: TRBV29-1; j_call: TRBJ2-1; clone_size: NA; cdr3_nt: TGCAGCGTTGGTCGGCTAGCCAACAATGAGCAGTTCTTC; cdr3_aa: CSVGRLANNEQFF
d_call: NA; v_call: TRBV28; j_call: TRBJ2-7; clone_size: NA; cdr3_nt: TGTGCCAGCAGCCCTACAGGATCAAGCTCCTACGAGCAGTACTTC; cdr3_aa: CASSPTGSSSYEQYF
d_call: NA; v_call: TRBV21-1; j_call: TRBJ2-1; clone_size: NA; cdr3_nt: TGTGCCAACCGCCGGGACTCCTCATACAATGAGCAGTTCTTC; cdr3_aa: CANRRDSSYNEQFF
d_call: NA; v_call: TRBV28; j_call: TRBJ2-3; clone_size: NA; cdr3_nt: TGTGCCACCAGCTGGCTGAGCAGCACAGATACGCAGTATTTT; cdr3_aa: CATSWLSSTDTQYF
d_call: NA; v_call: TRBV7-7; j_call: TRBJ2-5; clone_size: NA; cdr3_nt: TGTGCCAGCAGCGCCAGACCCACCGGCGAGACCCAGTACTTC; cdr3_aa: CASSARPTGETQYF